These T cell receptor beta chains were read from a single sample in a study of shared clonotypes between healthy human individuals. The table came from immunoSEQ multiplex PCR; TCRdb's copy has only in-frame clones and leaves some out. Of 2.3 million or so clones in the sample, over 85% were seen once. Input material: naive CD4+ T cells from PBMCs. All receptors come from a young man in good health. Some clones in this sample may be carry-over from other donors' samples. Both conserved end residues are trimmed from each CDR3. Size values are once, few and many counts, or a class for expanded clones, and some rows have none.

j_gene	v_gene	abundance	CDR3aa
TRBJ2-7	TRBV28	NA	ASTPLGGPYEQY
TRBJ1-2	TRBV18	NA	ASSPDRRVGGYT
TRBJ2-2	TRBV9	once	ASSVEPRDPGELF
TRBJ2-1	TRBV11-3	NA	ASSLDRVSGYNEQF
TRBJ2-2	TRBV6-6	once	ASSRREGTGELF
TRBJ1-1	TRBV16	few	ASSPLYTEAF
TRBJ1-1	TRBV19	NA	ASSDRDPK
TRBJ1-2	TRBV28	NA	ASSQGGGRGSYGYT
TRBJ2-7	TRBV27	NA	ASSLRSGPYEQY
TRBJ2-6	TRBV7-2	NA	AGGAFGANVLT
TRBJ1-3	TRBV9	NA	ASSVERMGADTIY
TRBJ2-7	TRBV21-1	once	ATGGVAGGPNSYEQY
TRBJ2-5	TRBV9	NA	ASSPREGERETQY
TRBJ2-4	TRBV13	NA	ASSLLPSGSQNIQY
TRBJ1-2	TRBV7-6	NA	ASSLVTGSNGYT
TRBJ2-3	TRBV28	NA	ASREGITDTQY
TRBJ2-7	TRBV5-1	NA	ASSLDGTSGRAREQY
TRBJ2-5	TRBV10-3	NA	AIQLSPEETQY
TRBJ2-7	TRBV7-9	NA	ASSFPGPRGSYEQY
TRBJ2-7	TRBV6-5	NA	ASRGGRHEQY